This TCR beta chain was recorded in a study of T cell repertoires in cytomegalovirus infection. As for the study in general: Recently identified HLA-C-restricted CMV epitopes were used, and well-studied HLA-B-restricted CMV epitopes were used as well. From public TCR beta signatures came an indication of both CMV infection and matching HLA type.

Findings of the study overall: Accumulated public TCR beta family frequency recognized individuals carrying CMV together with the relevant HLA. Predominance within the ex vivo response was attributable to HLA-C-restricted CMV-specific TCR beta clonotypes.

This CDR3 is 16 amino acids long. Germline V lookup: CDR1 LGHDT, CDR2 YNNKEL (reference sequence). Trimming left V 3 bases short and J 0 bases short, with 12 bases between. In the case of this clonotype: Its antigen is still unknown.

MiXCR, applied by TCRdb to the reads, yields one record per CDR3 protein. The table lists roughly 920,000 distinct CDR3 sequences, around 31% of them singletons, with about 14% in the top ten. Sequencing was performed on cultured CD8+ T cells from PBMCs, taken from culture after CMV antigen stimulation. The rearrangement uses TRBV3-1 and TRBJ1-5; D is undetermined. The receptor comes from a human donor in good health (CMV status not recorded). Some clones in this sample may be carry-over from other donors' samples. CDR3 residues: CASSQDLPYSNQPQHF. CDR3 nucleotide sequence: TGTGCCAGCAGCCAGGACCTACCCTATAGCAATCAGCCCCAGCATTTT.